This passage covers 4 T cell receptor beta chains from one sample sequenced in a study of blood T cells in healthy people across ages. A second PCR, run for roughly 7 to 12 cycles, used a sample-barcoded 5' primer plus a J-beta primer mix. One entry per CDR3 protein results from TCRdb running MiXCR on the 5' RACE reads. This table holds approximately 1.5 million distinct CDR3 sequences, 42% found once. The sequenced sample consisted of blood. Source of these receptors: a woman under 30 in good health.

V usage is TRBV7-9 and J usage is TRBJ2-3; no definite D call. Looked up from germline, CDR1 is SEHNR and CDR2 is FQNEAQ (reference sequence). The CDR3 extends over 16 amino acids. V was pared by 2 bases and J by 2 bases, with 14 bases between. CDR3 sequence: CASSLNRNFPTDTQYF. In nucleotides, the CDR3 is TGTGCCAGCAGCTTAAATAGGAACTTCCCCACAGATACGCAGTATTTT.

In this sample, this clonotype turned up once. This chain joins TRBV20-1 and TRBJ2-2; TRBD2 matches at 8 bases. V shed 2 bases and J 2 bases; nucleotides not matched to a gene: 7. CDR1 is DFQATT and CDR2 is SNEGSKA in the germline V gene (reference sequence). The CDR3 sequence is 16 residues long. Written as DNA, the CDR3 is TGCAGTGCTAGAAAAAGCGGGGGCCCAAACACCGGGGAGCTGTTTTTT. Protein sequence: CSARKSGGPNTGELFF.

This chain uses TRBV6-5 with TRBJ2-3, with no clear D. Germline lookup yields CDR1 MNHEY and CDR2 SVGAGI. V was cut by 6 bases and J by 2 bases, with 9 bases left in between. The CDR3 consists of 13 residues. CDR3 protein: CASRSRHTDTQYF. In DNA, the CDR3 is TGTGCCAGCAGGTCCCGACACACAGATACGCAGTATTTT.

This chain links TRBV11-2 with TRBJ1-2; TRBD1 might be the D (6 bases). Germline assignment: CDR1 SGHAT and CDR2 FQNNGV. The CDR3 extends over 16 amino acids. V was trimmed by 6 bases and J by 1 base, leaving 18 bases between them. In nucleotides, the CDR3 is TGTGCCAGCAGATCGATACAGGGAGGGGATAACTATGGCTACACCTTC. Protein sequence: CASRSIQGGDNYGYTF.